Included here is one T cell receptor (beta chain) sequence, with context. The germline CDR1 and CDR2 sequences are SGHRS and YFSETQ. Unmatched junction bases numbered 6, after V lost 0 bases and J lost 3 bases. CDR3 length equals 16 residues. The sample originates from a study of shared clonotypes between healthy human individuals. Assay: immunoSEQ multiplex PCR; the TCRdb copy retains only in-frame clones and omits some. Seen here are roughly 2.5 million clones, roughly nine tenths observed once, and the top ten hold around 0.14%. This TCR was recovered from a man aged 18 to 30 in good health. The specimen was naive CD4+ T cells sorted from blood. The subset here: CD45RA+ positively selected. The J gene is TRBJ2-1, the V gene TRBV5-1, with 7 bases fitting TRBD2. CDR3 in amino acids: CASSLGYRGSYNEQFF. Here the CDR3 DNA reads TGCGCCAGCAGCTTGGGTTACCGCGGGAGCTACAATGAGCAGTTCTTC.